This T cell receptor beta chain was identified in a study of blood T cell repertoires in COVID-19 (dated by TCRdb to 2018 to 2021). Turning to the overall study: Samples covering the acute and convalescent phases of COVID-19 were provided by collaborators in the United States, Italy and Spain. The prospective study material was composed of cDNA or gDNA derived from T cells, B-cell-depleted T cells, or PBMCs. The dataset comprised deeply sampled blood TCRbeta repertoires from subjects exposed to, actively infected with, or recovered from COVID-19. A freely available public database, intended as a resource for researchers studying the immune response to SARS-CoV-2, is where the repertoires were released. The samples were drawn from the first 160 participants of the ongoing ImmuneRACE study and from some 1,300 subjects provided by 6 global collaborators. A de-identified subject ID, COVID-19 status, age in years and sex were almost always included in the sample metadata. Where available, HLA class I and class II types were taken from metadata supplied by the sample provider and were not determined by assay-based typing. The paper as a whole reports these results and caveats: Clinical and demographic metadata were provided uncurated, with the amount varying by source and participant.

TCRbeta CDR3 regions were amplified from genomic DNA using the immunoSEQ Assay, a bias-controlled multiplex PCR. As for the original processing: The number of nucleated cells in each sample was estimated from the amplification of reference gene primers within the assay. Sequence reads were collapsed and filtered to measure the absolute abundance of every unique TCRbeta CDR3 rearrangement. For each sample, productive Simpson clonality was calculated by taking the square root of Simpson's diversity index across productive rearrangements. Held by TCRdb, this immuneACCESS table contains in-frame sequences only and omits some clones. Under half of the omission traces to an unresolved V gene where checked; the cause of the rest is unknown. V and J calls and clone size follow that table, whereas D and trimming were derived from the DNA. Within this sample are 15,000 to 20,000 clones, with 85% to 95% of them counted one time only. The biggest ten clones account for under 7% of the sample.

This clone was detected a few times. Its binding antigen is unknown. No quality values exist for individual bases; no much larger clone is one base distant. Whole blood was collected in K2EDTA tubes by collaborating institutions according to the institutions' own protocols. For TCRbeta analysis, collaborators shipped samples in one of three forms: frozen whole blood, isolated PBMCs, or DNA extracted from either of those sample types. The CDR3 runs 15 residues from the cysteine to the phenylalanine. Kept here is only the CDR3 DNA, which spans 45 bases and is read in frame from base 1. CDR1 is given as MRHNA and CDR2 as SNTAGT, both from the germline V gene. Germline trimming: 8 bases from V, 1 base from J; junction bases outside gene matches: 6.

The chain employs TRBV6-4 and TRBJ2-1, and 9 junctional nucleotides match TRBD2. The TCR was taken from a human donor in a cohort sampled during active COVID-19. What was sequenced was peripheral blood. The DNA sequence is given as TGTGCCAGCGGTCCGACTAGCGGATCCTACAATGAGCAGTTCTTC. The translation is CASGPTSGSYNEQFF.